The sequence of this T cell receptor (beta chain) was determined in a study of CXCR3-negative and CXCR3-positive naive CD8 T cells. TRB cDNA libraries were made by UMI-labeled 5' RACE. From the 5' RACE reads, TCRdb lists one entry per CDR3 protein and no DNA. The sample holds around 140,000 distinct CDR3 sequences. This CDR3 is built from 16 residues. The germline CDR1 and CDR2 sequences are MNHNY and SVGAGI (reference sequence). The clonotype comes from a human donor in good health. Some clones in this sample may be carry-over from other donors' samples. This rearrangement joins TRBV6-6 to TRBJ1-1; TCRdb reports TRBD1, a call that lacks DNA to check it against. The sequencing sample was made of naive CXCR3- CD8+ T cells from blood. Subset reported: CD45RO-CCR7+CD27+CD95- naive CD8+ T cells lacking CXCR3 (TNR3-). The CDR3 loop is CASSYFQTGSDIEAFF.